This passage covers 17 T cell receptor beta chains from one sample sequenced in a study of CD4 T cells in relation to SARS-CoV-2 and coronaviruses. Unexposed donor CD4+ T cells date from about 2011-2018, before the COVID-19 pandemic. CD4+ T cells were isolated from the cells after around 10 days of culture. The protocol was immunoSEQ multiplex PCR, while the TCRdb copy is restricted to in-frame clones and leaves out a portion. This table has around 20,000 clones, roughly 77% appearing once. Antigens of these TCRs are unknown. Sequencing used CD4+ T cells from PBMCs, cultured in vitro. Receptors were obtained from a human donor in good health.

The rearrangement uses TRBV19 and TRBJ2-1; D might be TRBD2 (8 bases). The CDR3 is 13 amino acids. Germline values: CDR1 LNHDA, CDR2 SQIVND (reference sequence). Trimming shortened V by 7 bases and J by 10 bases, and 17 bases separated the two germline ends. The CDR3 DNA sequence: TGTGCCAGTAAGGGGGCCGCTAGCGGGGAGCAGTTCTTC. It encodes CASKGAASGEQFF.

This clone showed up just once. V gene TRBV16 combines with J gene TRBJ1-6, with 8 nucleotides matching TRBD1. Trimming took 5 bases from V and 10 from J; bases not matched to a gene: 7. Looked up from germline, CDR1 is KGHSY and CDR2 is FQNENV. The CDR3 runs 14 residues. The CDR3 DNA follows: TGTGCCAGCAGCTCTACAGGGGGGGAATCACCCCTCCACTTT. Protein: CASSSTGGESPLHF.

This chain connects TRBV25-1 to TRBJ2-7, with D tentatively TRBD2 (6 bases). This CDR3 is built from 16 residues. Germline-derived CDR1 and CDR2 are MGHDK and SYGVNS. V dropped 0 bases and J dropped 7 bases, with 19 bases sitting between them. CDR3: CASSEYRAGRADEQYF. CDR3 DNA: TGTGCCAGCAGTGAATATAGGGCGGGGCGGGCGGATGAGCAGTACTTC.

The CDR3 sequence is CASSQDPGGGYGELFF. DNA of the CDR3: TGCGCCAGCAGCCAAGACCCAGGGGGGGGATACGGGGAGCTGTTTTTT. The chain uses TRBV4-3 and TRBJ2-2; D is tentatively TRBD1 or TRBD2 (7 bases each). Trimming took 0 bases from V and 7 from J, leaving 15 bases between them. Germline CDR1 LGHNA, CDR2 YSLEER. CDR3 length: 16 amino acids.

The chain employs TRBV28 and TRBJ1-2, with D tentatively TRBD1 (5 bases). Germline V CDR1 and CDR2: MDHEN, SYDVKM. V was shortened by 4 bases and J by 2 bases, with 14 bases between the two germline ends. The CDR3 length is 15 residues. Here the CDR3 DNA reads TGTGCCAGCAGTTCCGACGGGACGATAAACTATGGCTACACCTTC. This gives the protein CASSSDGTINYGYTF.

This chain joins TRBV19 and TRBJ1-2; 12 bases align to TRBD1. Germline CDR1 is LNHDA and CDR2 is SQIVND (reference sequence). V was clipped by 3 bases and J by 7 bases; unmatched bases: 6. The CDR3 spans 15 residues. CDR3: CASSIPGQGAPGYTF. The CDR3, as DNA: TGTGCCAGTAGTATCCCGGGACAGGGGGCGCCTGGCTACACCTTC.

The chain couples TRBV9 to TRBJ2-3; either TRBD1 or TRBD2 may supply D (5 bases each). Germline-derived CDR1 and CDR2 are SGDLS and YYNGEE. Trimming removed 2 bases from V and 0 bases from J, with 7 bases in between. The CDR3 totals 14 residues. The CDR3 is CASSVGPSTDTQYF. The CDR3 bases are TGTGCCAGCAGCGTGGGACCTAGCACAGATACGCAGTATTTT.

The chain employs TRBV6-5 and TRBJ2-7; 8 bases map to TRBD1. The CDR3 length is 14 residues. Germline CDR1 reads MNHEY; CDR2 reads SVGAGI. V lost 8 bases and J lost 2; bases outside the gene matches: 8. CDR3 protein: CASGQGGVPYEQYF. CDR3 sequence (DNA): TGTGCCAGCGGACAGGGAGGAGTTCCCTACGAGCAGTACTTC.

This chain joins TRBV3-1 (or the pseudogene TRBV3-2) and TRBJ2-2, with 8 bases identical to TRBD1. This CDR3 has 15 amino acids. Per the germline V gene, CDR1 is LGHDT and CDR2 is YNNKEL (reference sequence). Losses at the gene ends were 2 bases for V and 3 bases for J; bases not matched to a gene: 2. The CDR3 spells CASSQPTGDTGELFF. Written as DNA, the CDR3 is TGTGCCAGCAGCCAACCGACAGGGGACACCGGGGAGCTGTTTTTT.

The rearrangement joins TRBV5-1 to TRBJ2-1; D is unresolved. Germline V gene data show CDR1 as SGHRS and CDR2 as YFSETQ. The length of the CDR3 is 14 residues. V was shortened by 0 bases and J by 5 bases, with 9 bases between the two germline ends. CDR3 amino acids: CASSLGQTHNEQFF. As DNA, the CDR3 is TGCGCCAGCAGCTTGGGGCAGACCCACAATGAGCAGTTCTTC.

V and J are TRBV2 and TRBJ1-1, with D maybe TRBD1 (5 bases). The germline V gene encodes CDR1 SNHLY and CDR2 FYNNEI. The CDR3 covers 15 residues. The V end was cut by 6 bases, the J end by 6 bases, with 20 bases between. The CDR3 coding sequence is TGTGCCAGCAGACCCGACGGGACCGGGTACGCTGAAGCTTTCTTT. Translated: CASRPDGTGYAEAFF.

The chain couples TRBV2 to TRBJ2-7, with no clear D. The CDR3 sequence is 11 residues long. Looked up from germline, CDR1 is SNHLY and CDR2 is FYNNEI. Trimming took off 7 bases at V and 6 bases at J, with 10 bases between the two ends. CDR3: CASIRRSEQYF. The CDR3 DNA follows: TGTGCCAGCATCCGCAGGAGCGAGCAGTACTTC.

The chain has TRBV7-6 and TRBJ2-2; no clear D. With 6 bases removed from V and 1 base from J, the gap between germline ends came to 18 bases. The germline V gene encodes CDR1 SGHVS and CDR2 FNYEAQ. CDR3 length: 17 residues. CDR3 bases: TGTGCCAGCAGAAATCCGTTTTCCGGTAGGAACACCGGGGAGCTGTTTTTT. Translating gives CASRNPFSGRNTGELFF.

The J gene is TRBJ2-5, the V gene TRBV6-2 or TRBV6-3; D remains ambiguous. V was pared by 4 bases and J by 2 bases, with 2 bases between. The CDR3 runs to 11 residues. The germline V gene encodes CDR1 MNHEY and CDR2 SVGEGT. The CDR3 DNA follows: TGTGCCAGCAGTTCGCAAGAGACCCAGTACTTC. The encoded protein is CASSSQETQYF.

This clone was counted a single time. This rearrangement joins TRBV30 to TRBJ2-1; 7 bases map to TRBD1. V lost 0 bases and J lost 7; bases outside the gene matches: 12. The CDR3 length is 16 residues. CDR1 is GTSNPN and CDR2 is SVGIG in the germline V gene (reference sequence). As DNA, the CDR3 is TGTGCCTGGAGTGTACTTAAGGGGGCGGTTGCGAATGAGCAGTTCTTC. It encodes CAWSVLKGAVANEQFF.

The rearrangement links TRBV6-2 or TRBV6-3 to TRBJ2-5, with a weak D call TRBD2 (5 bases). The germline V gene has CDR1 MNHEY and CDR2 SVGEGT. The CDR3 spans 14 residues. With 1 base removed from V and 2 bases from J, the gap between germline ends came to 8 bases. CDR3 bases: TGTGCCAGCAGTTACTTTACGGGGCAAGAGACCCAGTACTTC. Encoded protein: CASSYFTGQETQYF.

The chain uses TRBV6-5 and TRBJ1-4; perhaps TRBD1 as D (5 bases). Trimming removed 5 bases from V and 7 bases from J, with 8 bases in between. Per germline, CDR1 MNHEY and CDR2 SVGAGI. CDR3 size: 12 residues. The CDR3 loop reads CASSTGREKLFF. The CDR3 DNA reads as TGTGCCAGCAGTACGGGACGTGAAAAACTGTTTTTT.